This T cell receptor beta chain was identified in a study of T cells expressing NK-cell markers. Study context: Repertoires of TCR beta were obtained from T cells sorted as CD3+CD56+NKG2C+, CD3+CD56+NKG2C- and CD3+CD56-NKG2C+. There were seven HCMV-seropositive donors and one seronegative donor among the eight sequenced. Study-level points and caveats: CD8+ T cells in six donors included dominant NKG2C+ clonotypes at about 1.0-7.5%.

Remarks on this clonotype: Its antigen is unidentified.

CDR3 length equals 15 residues. Germline CDR1 is LGHDT and CDR2 is YNNKEL (reference sequence). TCRdb reprocessed the 5' RACE reads; each CDR3 protein has one entry and no DNA is given. Recorded for this sample: fewer than 400,000 distinct CDR3 sequences. The chain has TRBV3-1 and TRBJ1-2. Source material: blood T cells: a sorted CD56 or NKG2C T cell subset, CD4+ or CD8+ T cells, or bulk PBMC T cells (not recorded which). The sequence derives from a woman between 50 and 59 years old in good health. The CDR3: CASSQGRTRSFAYTF.